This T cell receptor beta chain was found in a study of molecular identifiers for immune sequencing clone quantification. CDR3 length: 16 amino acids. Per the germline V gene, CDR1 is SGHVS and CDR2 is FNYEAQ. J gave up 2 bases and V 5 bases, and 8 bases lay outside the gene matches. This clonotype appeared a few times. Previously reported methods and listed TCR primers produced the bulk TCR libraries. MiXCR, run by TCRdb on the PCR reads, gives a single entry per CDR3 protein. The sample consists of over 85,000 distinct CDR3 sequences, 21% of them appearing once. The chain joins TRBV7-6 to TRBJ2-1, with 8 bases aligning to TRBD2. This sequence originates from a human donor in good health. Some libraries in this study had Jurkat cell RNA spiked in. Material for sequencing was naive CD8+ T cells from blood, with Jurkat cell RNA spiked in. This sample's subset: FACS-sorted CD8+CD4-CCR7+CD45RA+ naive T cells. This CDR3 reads CASSQNIAGTYNEQFF. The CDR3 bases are TGTGCCAGCAGCCAAAACATAGCGGGAACCTACAATGAGCAGTTCTTC.